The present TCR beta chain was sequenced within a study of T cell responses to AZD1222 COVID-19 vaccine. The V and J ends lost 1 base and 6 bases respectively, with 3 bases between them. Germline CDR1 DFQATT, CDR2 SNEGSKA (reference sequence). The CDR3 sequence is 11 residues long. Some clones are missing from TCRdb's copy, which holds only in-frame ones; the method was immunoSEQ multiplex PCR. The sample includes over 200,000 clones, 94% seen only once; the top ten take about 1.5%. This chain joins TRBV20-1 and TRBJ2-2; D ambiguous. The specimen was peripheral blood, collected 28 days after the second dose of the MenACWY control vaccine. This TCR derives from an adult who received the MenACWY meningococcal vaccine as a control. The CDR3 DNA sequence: TGCAGTGCTAGAGGTGCCGGGGAGCTGTTTTTT. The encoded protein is CSARGAGELFF.